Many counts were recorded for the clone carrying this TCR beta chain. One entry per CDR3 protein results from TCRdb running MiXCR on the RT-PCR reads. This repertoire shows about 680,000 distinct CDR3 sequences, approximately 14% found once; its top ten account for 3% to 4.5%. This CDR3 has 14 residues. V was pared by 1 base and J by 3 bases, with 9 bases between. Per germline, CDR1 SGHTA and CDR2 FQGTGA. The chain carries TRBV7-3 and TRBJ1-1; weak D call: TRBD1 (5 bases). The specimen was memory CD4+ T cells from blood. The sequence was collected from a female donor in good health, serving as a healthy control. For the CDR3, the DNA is TGTGCCAGCAGCTTAAAGGGGAAGGACACTGAAGCTTTCTTT. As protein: CASSLKGKDTEAFF.